This TCR beta chain comes out of a study of beta chain features in type 1 diabetes (dated by TCRdb to about 2018). About the full investigation: No differences in mean age, gender distribution, total cell number or subset yield were found between patients and healthy donors. A total of about 110,000,000 sorted cells were examined across all samples, and a strong correlation was observed between cell number per subset and RNA yield. In the study, TCRB repertoires of sorted circulating CD4+ T cell subsets from recently diagnosed type 1 diabetes patients were compared with those of matched healthy donors. Naive and central memory subsets were obtained from all 30 or so donors, but regulatory and stem cell-like memory subsets were isolated from only 8 patients and roughly 8 healthy donors.

The CDR3 has 15 amino acids, counting the end cysteine and phenylalanine. Just CDR3 DNA is preserved here, 45 bases in frame from base 1. What the authors observed across the whole study: At VDJ recombination sites, patients with type 1 diabetes made fewer insertions and deleted more nucleotides, a pattern implying thymic rearrangement abnormalities. Naive, central memory and regulatory TCRB repertoires appeared to be more alike among patients than among healthy donors. Because small numbers of individuals were included in the HLA sub-analyses, any influence of HLA type on TCRB rearrangement was left unresolved. Shorter templates might be favored by PCR, yet because patient and control samples were amplified and corrected together, any such skew would affect both groups equally. Because cDNA was sequenced instead of genomic DNA, activated cells with high expression could be over-represented, although the groups did not differ in activation or CD3 levels. A moderate but significant shortening of TCRB CDR3 length was observed in type 1 diabetes patients in all four CD4+ subsets.

From each donor, a single peripheral blood sample of about 110 mL on average was drawn into heparinised tubes. Naive, central memory, regulatory and stem cell-like memory CD4+ T cells were sorted on a BD FACSAria II using a panel including CD45RO, CCR7, CD25, CD127, CD95 and CD27. Every sorted population had a purity above 98%. PBMCs were isolated right away by Lymphoprep density gradient centrifugation and were stained directly, without culture. So that batch effects would be minimized, each experiment stained and sorted samples in pairs, pairing one healthy donor with one patient. All of the isolated RNA was reverse transcribed with the High Capacity cDNA Reverse Transcription Kit, so expressed TCRB transcripts were sequenced. Deep immunoSEQ sequencing was performed on naive, central memory and regulatory T cell samples, with an average of around 3.5 million total reads per sample. After sorted cells were lysed in RLT buffer, RNA was extracted with DNase-treated RNeasy Micro or Mini kits, with the choice depending on cell number. Each cell subset was processed separately to prevent cross-contamination, with patient and healthy donor samples processed together. The immunoSEQ multiplex PCR was used to amplify TCRB sequences from cDNA, generating 87-bp fragments that spanned the CDR3 region. Sequencing of the amplicons was done on the Illumina HiSeq platform. The paper's data handling went like this. Synthetic template baselines were used to correct PCR bias computationally, reads within Hamming distance 2 were collapsed, and singletons that could not be merged were discarded. Reads were aligned to IMGT to assign V, D and J genes, CDR3 length, and insertions or deletions at six rearrangement sites. Clonotype counts were normalized to sorted cell number within each subset before computing true diversity and Gini coefficients with the tcR R package. Repertoire sharing was quantified using the overlap coefficient calculated on TCRB nucleotide sequences. Out-of-frame TCRB sequences from naive cells were analyzed as a proxy for the pre-selection repertoire. Entries here come from immuneACCESS through TCRdb and include only in-frame sequences with V and J called. Some clones fail to appear in such tables; in the studies checked, an unresolved V gene covers under half of the shortfall, and the cause of the remainder is unknown. For V, J and clone size, that table is used; D and trimming come from the DNA. This sample has a few hundred thousand clones in its table, and approximately 15% of those were observed once. Around 0.016% of the sample is in the top ten clones.

With regard to this clone: Its antigen is still unknown. No base qualities exist here, and no much larger clone lies one base off it.

The sequencing input was naive CD4+ T cells from blood. The cell subset or site label on this specimen signifies: true naive CD4+ T cells. The chain is encoded by TRBV21-1 joined to TRBJ2-2; the table's D call TRBD1 went unverified against the DNA. TRBV21-1 is noted as a pseudogene. This receptor was taken from a woman in her late teens or twenties with type 1 diabetes. The CDR3 here reads CASSMVDRETGELFF. The DNA sequence is given as TGTGCCAGCAGCATGGTGGACAGGGAGACCGGGGAGCTGTTTTTT.